The TCR beta chain under discussion was sequenced for a study of blood T cell repertoires in COVID-19. Germline CDR1 and CDR2: ENHRY and SYGVKD. V was shortened by 1 base and J by 2 bases, with 6 bases between the two germline ends. There are 15 residues in the CDR3. Assignments of participants to cohorts depended upon their own reported clinical history. Two negative PCRs, clearance, or symptom resolution were required of recovered Cohort 3 donors. Original handling: Reference gene primers were amplified, and this amplification served to estimate nucleated cell counts. Sequenced by immunoSEQ multiplex PCR; TCRdb stores in-frame clones only, minus some. Clone size and the V and J calls come from that table; the DNA yielded D and trimming. Among 370,000 or so clones listed, approximately 87% were seen once.

V and J are TRBV10-3 and TRBJ2-6; a weak D match, TRBD2 (6 bases). This TCR was sampled from a man aged 30 to 45 who had recovered from COVID-19. Material for sequencing was PBMCs or T cells enriched from blood (not recorded which). CDR3 residues: CAISEWGAGANVLTF. CDR3 in DNA: TGTGCCATCAGTGAGTGGGGGGCTGGGGCCAACGTCCTGACTTTC.